This TCR beta chain was captured by sequencing in a study of T-cell memory formation after mild COVID-19. As for the study in general: In these data, TCR clusters were largely donor specific.

This clonotype was seen only a few times. Its specificity is unknown. The study, taken as a whole, reports: Mainly in CM and EM were contracting CD4+ clones; CD8+ were in EMRA.

Each CDR3 protein is one row after TCRdb ran MiXCR on the 5' RACE reads. The data hold a few hundred thousand distinct CDR3 sequences, with around 14% observed a single time. The CDR3 is 12 amino acids. Germline V CDR1 and CDR2: LNHDA, SQIVND (reference sequence). V dropped 3 bases and J dropped 3 bases, with 5 bases sitting between them. The J gene is TRBJ1-2, the V gene TRBV19, with D uncertain. Input material: PBMCs or a T cell subset sorted from them (not recorded which). The source is a man younger than 30 who had mild COVID-19 (a few samples of this study predate the infection). Cell type and time point are not known. CDR3 DNA sequence: TGTGCCAGTAGTATGGCCTACTATGGCTACACCTTC. It yields the protein CASSMAYYGYTF.